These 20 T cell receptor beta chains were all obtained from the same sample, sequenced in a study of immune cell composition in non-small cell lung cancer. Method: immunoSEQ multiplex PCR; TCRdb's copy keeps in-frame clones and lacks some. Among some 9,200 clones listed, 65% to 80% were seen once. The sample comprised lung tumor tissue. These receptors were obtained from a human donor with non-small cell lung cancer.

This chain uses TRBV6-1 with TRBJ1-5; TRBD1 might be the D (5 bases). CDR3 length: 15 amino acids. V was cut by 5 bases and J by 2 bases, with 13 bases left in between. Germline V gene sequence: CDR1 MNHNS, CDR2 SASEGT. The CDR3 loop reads CASSPWDLGNQPQHF. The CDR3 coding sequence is TGTGCCAGCAGTCCCTGGGACCTCGGCAATCAGCCCCAGCATTTT.

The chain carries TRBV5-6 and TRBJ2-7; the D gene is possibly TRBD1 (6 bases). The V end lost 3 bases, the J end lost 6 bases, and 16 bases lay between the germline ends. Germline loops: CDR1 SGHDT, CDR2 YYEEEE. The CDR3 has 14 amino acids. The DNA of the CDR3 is TGTGCCAGCAGCTATCTAGGGGGTGATCGCGAGCAGTACTTC. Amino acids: CASSYLGGDREQYF. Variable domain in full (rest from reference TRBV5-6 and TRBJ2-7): DAGVTQSPTHLIKTRGQQVTLRCSPKSGHDTVSWYQQALGQGPQFIFQYYEEEERQRGNFPDRFSGHQFPNYSSELNVNALLLGDSALYLCASSYLGGDREQYFGPGTRLTVT.

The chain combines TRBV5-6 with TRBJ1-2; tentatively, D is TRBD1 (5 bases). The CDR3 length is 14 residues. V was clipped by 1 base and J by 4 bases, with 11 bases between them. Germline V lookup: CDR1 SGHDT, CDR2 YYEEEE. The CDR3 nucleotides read TGTGCCAGCAGCTTGAGAGACAGAAGCTATGGCTACACCTTC. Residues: CASSLRDRSYGYTF.

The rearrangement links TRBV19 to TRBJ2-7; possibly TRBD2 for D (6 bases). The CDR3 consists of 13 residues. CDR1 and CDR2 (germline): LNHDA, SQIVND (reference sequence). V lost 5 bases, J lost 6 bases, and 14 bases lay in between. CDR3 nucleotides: TGTGCCAGTAGTGTCCGGGAAGCGGGCGAGCAGTACTTC. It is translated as CASSVREAGEQYF. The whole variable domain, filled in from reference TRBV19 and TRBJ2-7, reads DGGITQSPKYLFRKEGQNVTLSCEQNLNHDAMYWYRQDPGQGLRLIYYSQIVNDFQKGDIAEGYSVSREKKESFPLTVTSAQKNPTAFYLCASSVREAGEQYFGPGTRLTVT.

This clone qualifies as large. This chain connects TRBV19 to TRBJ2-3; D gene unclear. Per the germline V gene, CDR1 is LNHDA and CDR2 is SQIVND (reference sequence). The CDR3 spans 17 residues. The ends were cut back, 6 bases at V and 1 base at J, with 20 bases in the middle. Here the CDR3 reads CASRGIGYLGGTDTQYF. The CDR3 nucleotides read TGTGCCAGTAGGGGGATCGGGTACCTAGGCGGCACAGATACGCAGTATTTT.

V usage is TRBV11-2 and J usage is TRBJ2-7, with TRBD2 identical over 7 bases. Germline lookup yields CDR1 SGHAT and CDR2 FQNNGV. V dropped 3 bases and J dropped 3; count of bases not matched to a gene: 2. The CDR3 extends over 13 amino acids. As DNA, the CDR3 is TGTGCCAGCAGCTTCGGGACTAACTACGAGCAGTACTTC. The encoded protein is CASSFGTNYEQYF.

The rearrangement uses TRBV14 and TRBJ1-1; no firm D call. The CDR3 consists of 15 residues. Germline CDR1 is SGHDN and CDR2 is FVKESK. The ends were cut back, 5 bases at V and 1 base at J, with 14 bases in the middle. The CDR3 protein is CASSGLRNKNTEAFF. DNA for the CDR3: TGTGCCAGCAGCGGGCTCAGGAACAAGAACACTGAAGCTTTCTTT.

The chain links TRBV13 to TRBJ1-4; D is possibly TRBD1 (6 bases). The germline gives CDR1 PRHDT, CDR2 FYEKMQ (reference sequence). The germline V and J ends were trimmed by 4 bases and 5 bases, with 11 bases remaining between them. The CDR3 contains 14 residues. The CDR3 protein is CASSSTGRNEKLFF. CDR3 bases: TGTGCCAGCAGCTCGACAGGAAGAAATGAAAAACTGTTTTTT.

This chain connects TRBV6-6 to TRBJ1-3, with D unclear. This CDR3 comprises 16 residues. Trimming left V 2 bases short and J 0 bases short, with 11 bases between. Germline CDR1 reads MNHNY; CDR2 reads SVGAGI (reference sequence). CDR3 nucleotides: TGTGCCAGCAGTTACGCGGGCCCGAGCTCTGGAAACACCATATATTTT. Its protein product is CASSYAGPSSGNTIYF.

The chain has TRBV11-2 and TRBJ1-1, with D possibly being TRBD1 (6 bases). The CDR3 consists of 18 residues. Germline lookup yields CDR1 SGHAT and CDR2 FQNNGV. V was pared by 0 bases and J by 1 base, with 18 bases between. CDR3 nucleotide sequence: TGTGCCAGCAGCTTAGAGCTGGGGGCGAGAGGACGGAACACTGAAGCTTTCTTT. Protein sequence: CASSLELGARGRNTEAFF.

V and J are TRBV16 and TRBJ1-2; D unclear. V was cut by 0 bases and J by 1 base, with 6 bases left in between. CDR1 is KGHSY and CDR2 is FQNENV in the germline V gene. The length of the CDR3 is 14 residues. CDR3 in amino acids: CASSQSTLNYGYTF. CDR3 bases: TGTGCCAGCAGCCAATCTACCCTTAACTATGGCTACACCTTC.

The CDR3, as DNA: TGTGCCAGCTCACCCATAACCACCGGGGAGCTGTTTTTT. It translates to CASSPITTGELFF. The rearrangement links TRBV18 to TRBJ2-2; D remains unclear. Trimming pared 3 bases from V and 4 bases from J, leaving 6 bases between. CDR1 is KGHSH and CDR2 is LQKENI in the germline V gene. This CDR3 has 13 residues. Full variable domain (missing parts from reference TRBV18 and TRBJ2-2): NAGVMQNPRHLVRRRGQEARLRCSPMKGHSHVYWYRQLPEEGLKFMVYLQKENIIDESGMPKERFSAEFPKEGPSILRIQQVVRGDSAAYFCASSPITTGELFFGEGSRLTVL.

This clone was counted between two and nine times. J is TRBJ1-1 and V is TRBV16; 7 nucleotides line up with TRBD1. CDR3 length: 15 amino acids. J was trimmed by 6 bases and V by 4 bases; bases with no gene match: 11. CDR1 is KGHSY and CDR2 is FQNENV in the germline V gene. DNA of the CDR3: TGTGCCAGCAGCCTTGACAGGGTCGGACAATCTGAAGCTTTCTTT. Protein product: CASSLDRVGQSEAFF.

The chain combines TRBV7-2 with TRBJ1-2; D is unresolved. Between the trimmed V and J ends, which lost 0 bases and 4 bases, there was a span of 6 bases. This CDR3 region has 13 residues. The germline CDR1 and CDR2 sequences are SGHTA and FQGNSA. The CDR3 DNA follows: TGTGCCAGCAGCTTAGCACAGTCCTATGGCTACACCTTC. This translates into CASSLAQSYGYTF.

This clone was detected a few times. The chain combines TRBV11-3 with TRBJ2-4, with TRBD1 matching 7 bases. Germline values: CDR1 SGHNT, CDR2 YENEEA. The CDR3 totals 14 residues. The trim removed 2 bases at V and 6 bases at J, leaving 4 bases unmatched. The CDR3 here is CASSLQGDRNIQYF. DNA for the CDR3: TGTGCCAGCAGCTTACAAGGGGACAGAAACATTCAGTACTTC.

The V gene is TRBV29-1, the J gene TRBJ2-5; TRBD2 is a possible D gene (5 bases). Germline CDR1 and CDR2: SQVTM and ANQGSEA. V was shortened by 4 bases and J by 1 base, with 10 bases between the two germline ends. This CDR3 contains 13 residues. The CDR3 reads CSVVSSGQETQYF. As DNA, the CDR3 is TGCAGCGTTGTTTCGAGCGGCCAAGAGACCCAGTACTTC.

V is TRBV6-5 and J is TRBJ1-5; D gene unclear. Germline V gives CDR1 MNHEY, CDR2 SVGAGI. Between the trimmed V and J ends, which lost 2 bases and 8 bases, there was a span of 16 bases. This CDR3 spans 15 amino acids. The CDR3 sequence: CASSYGLDVGEPQHF. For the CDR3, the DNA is TGTGCCAGCAGTTACGGACTGGACGTGGGCGAGCCCCAGCATTTT.

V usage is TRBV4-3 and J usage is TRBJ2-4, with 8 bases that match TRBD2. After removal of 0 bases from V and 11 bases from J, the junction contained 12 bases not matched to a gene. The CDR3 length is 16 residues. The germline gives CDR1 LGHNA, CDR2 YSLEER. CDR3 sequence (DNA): TGCGCCAGCAGCCAAGATCTCAGCGGGGGATCTCGCCTTCAGTACTTC. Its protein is CASSQDLSGGSRLQYF.

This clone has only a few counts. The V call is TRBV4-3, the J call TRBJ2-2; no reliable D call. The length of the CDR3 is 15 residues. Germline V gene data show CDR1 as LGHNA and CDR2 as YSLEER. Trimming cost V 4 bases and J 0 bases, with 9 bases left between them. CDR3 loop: CASSPRNSNTGELFF. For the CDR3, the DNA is TGCGCCAGCAGCCCGCGGAACTCGAACACCGGGGAGCTGTTTTTT.

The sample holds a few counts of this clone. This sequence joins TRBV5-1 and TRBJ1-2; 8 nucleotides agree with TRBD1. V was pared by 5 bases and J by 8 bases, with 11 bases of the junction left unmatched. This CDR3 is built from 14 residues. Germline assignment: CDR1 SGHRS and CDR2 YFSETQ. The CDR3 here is CASSRGQGEGGYTF. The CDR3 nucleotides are TGCGCCAGCAGTCGAGGACAGGGAGAAGGGGGCTACACCTTC.